Reported below is one T cell receptor beta chain. Germline V lookup: CDR1 GTSNPN, CDR2 SVGIG (reference sequence). This CDR3 is 15 amino acids long. V was shortened by 0 bases and J by 2 bases, with 11 bases between the two germline ends. The data stem from a study of blood T cell repertoires in COVID-19. Study summary: Researchers got acute and convalescent COVID-19 samples from the United States, Italy and Spain. PBMCs, B-cell-depleted T cells, or T cells provided the cDNA or gDNA that made up the material.

Profiled with immunoSEQ multiplex PCR; TCRdb holds only in-frame clones, not every one. The sample shows over 60,000 clones, about 80% of them seen only once. The receptor was isolated from a woman older than 75 with acute or convalescent COVID-19. Sequenced input: peripheral blood. V gene TRBV30 combines with J gene TRBJ2-1; D not resolved. The CDR3 nucleotides are TGTGCCTGGAGTGTCGGAAACAGCCCCTACAATGAGCAGTTCTTC. Amino acid sequence: CAWSVGNSPYNEQFF.